There are a few counts of the clone carrying this T cell receptor (beta chain). Its antigen is not identified. The data derive from a study of blood T cells in healthy people across ages. Overall study results and limits: Long-lived donors exceeded aged donors in naive CD4+ cells and diversity. Significant beta diversity loss was already apparent by age roughly 38, declining roughly linearly.

Germline CDR1 is DFQATT and CDR2 is SNEGSKA (reference sequence). The CDR3 runs 15 residues. The authors ran a second PCR of roughly 6 to 12 cycles using a sample-barcoded 5' primer and a J-beta primer mix. Through a template-switch adaptor with 12 random nucleotides, each cDNA molecule received a tag. CDR3-containing paired-end reads numbered at least 2.5 million in each sample. Each CDR3 protein is one row after TCRdb ran MiXCR on the 5' RACE reads. The sample records around 1.5 million distinct CDR3 sequences, approximately 60% being singletons. The chain employs TRBV20-1 and TRBJ2-4; 9 bases fit TRBD1. The better agreement between TRBJ2-7 and the DNA end casts doubt on the J call. What was sequenced was blood. The source is a man between 18 and 29 years old in good health. The CDR3 reads CSARTGTGNSYEQYF. For the CDR3, the DNA is TGCAGTGCTAGGACCGGGACAGGGAACTCCTACGAGCAGTACTTC.